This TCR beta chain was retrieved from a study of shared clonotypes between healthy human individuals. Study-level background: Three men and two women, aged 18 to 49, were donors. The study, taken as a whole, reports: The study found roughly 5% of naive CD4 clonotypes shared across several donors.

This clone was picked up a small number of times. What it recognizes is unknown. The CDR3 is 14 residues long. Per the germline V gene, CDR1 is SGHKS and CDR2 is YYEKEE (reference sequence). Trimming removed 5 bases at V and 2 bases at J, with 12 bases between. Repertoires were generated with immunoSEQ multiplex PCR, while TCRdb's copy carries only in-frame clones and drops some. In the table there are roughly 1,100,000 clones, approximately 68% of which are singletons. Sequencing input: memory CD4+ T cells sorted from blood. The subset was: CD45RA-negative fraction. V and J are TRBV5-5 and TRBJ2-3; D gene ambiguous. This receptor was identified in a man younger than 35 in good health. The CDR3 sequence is CASSSSGHTDTQYF. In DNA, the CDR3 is TGTGCCAGCAGTTCCTCGGGCCACACAGATACGCAGTATTTT.